This TCR beta chain derives from a study of Graves' ophthalmopathy and Graves' hyperthyroidism. Overall study results and limits: Blood samples also showed most expanded thyroid clonotypes exceeding 0.001 frequency. Built on 13 signatures, a model told ophthalmopathy apart from stable hyperthyroidism with about 88% sensitivity and 80% to 82% specificity.

Only newly diagnosed hyperthyroidism patients aged 18 to 65, with under 2 months' duration, were enrolled. From RNA, the CDR3 regions of TCR beta chains were amplified and sequenced. HTBI primers served in a first-round RT-PCR, which a second-round multiplex PCR followed. Via MiXCR, TCRdb re-called the multiplex PCR reads, giving one row per CDR3 protein. The sample includes hundreds of thousands of distinct CDR3 sequences, approximately 15% of them seen just once. This clonotype was seen at least ten times. The antigen remains undetermined. CDR1 is MNHEY, CDR2 SVGAGI, per germline. This CDR3 is built from 15 residues. J was trimmed by 2 bases and V by 5 bases; bases with no gene match: 7.

The receptor was derived from a young woman with stable Graves' hyperthyroidism. The chain has TRBV6-5 and TRBJ1-2; 8 bases map to TRBD1. Sequenced: peripheral blood. Here the CDR3 reads CASSRGQGWNYGYTF. CDR3 nucleotide sequence: TGTGCCAGCAGTCGCGGACAGGGTTGGAACTATGGCTACACCTTC.